This is a list of T cell receptor beta chains from one sample in a study of blood T cell repertoires in COVID-19. Only in-frame clones appear in the TCRdb table, and some are missing; sequencing was by immunoSEQ multiplex PCR. Among approximately 77,000 clones, approximately 90% were seen once, and the ten largest hold over 4%. The sequenced material came from peripheral blood. Receptors were obtained from a man over 45 with active COVID-19. The CDR3 runs from the conserved cysteine through the conserved F or W. Clone size is given for some rows only: seen once, a few or many times, or a class if the clone is expanded.

abundance: NA; j_gene: TRBJ1-2; v_gene: TRBV5-1; CDR3aa: CASSLSQKTGTNGYTF
abundance: NA; j_gene: TRBJ2-3; v_gene: TRBV7-2; CDR3aa: CASSFRGLAADTQYF
abundance: NA; j_gene: TRBJ2-7; v_gene: TRBV7-9; CDR3aa: CASSPLAGGSSSYEQYF
abundance: NA; j_gene: TRBJ2-3; v_gene: TRBV24-1; CDR3aa: CATSDLGAGADTQYF
abundance: NA; j_gene: TRBJ2-1; v_gene: TRBV2; CDR3aa: CASSEWLAEDEQFF
abundance: NA; j_gene: TRBJ2-1; v_gene: TRBV5-1; CDR3aa: CASRSQGSSYNEQFF
abundance: NA; j_gene: TRBJ2-3; v_gene: TRBV7-9; CDR3aa: CASSLVARDTQYF
abundance: once; j_gene: TRBJ2-2; v_gene: TRBV6-2/TRBV6-3; CDR3aa: CASSRLGANTGELFF
abundance: NA; j_gene: TRBJ2-7; v_gene: TRBV7-2; CDR3aa: CASSSWDRPEYEQYF
abundance: NA; j_gene: TRBJ1-5; v_gene: TRBV6-2/TRBV6-3; CDR3aa: CASSYRDRDGNQPQHF
abundance: NA; j_gene: TRBJ1-6; v_gene: TRBV2; CDR3aa: CASSEITLLRDSPLHF
abundance: NA; j_gene: TRBJ1-3; v_gene: TRBV6-5; CDR3aa: CASTRQGSSGNTIYF
abundance: NA; j_gene: TRBJ2-5; v_gene: TRBV7-9; CDR3aa: CASSRITPETQYF
abundance: NA; j_gene: TRBJ2-3; v_gene: TRBV29-1; CDR3aa: CSADRTGGNTDTQYF
abundance: once; j_gene: TRBJ1-2; v_gene: TRBV18; CDR3aa: CASSPGQGTSNYGYTF
abundance: once; j_gene: TRBJ2-1; v_gene: TRBV12-5; CDR3aa: CASGLVPSQAQTLRGLAVREQFF
abundance: NA; j_gene: TRBJ2-3; v_gene: TRBV4-3; CDR3aa: CASSPRARASTDTQYF
abundance: once; j_gene: TRBJ2-3; v_gene: TRBV27; CDR3aa: CASSSGSGRGDTQYF
abundance: NA; j_gene: TRBJ1-2; v_gene: TRBV3-1/TRBV3-2; CDR3aa: CASTTRGYGYTF
abundance: NA; j_gene: TRBJ2-2; v_gene: TRBV28; CDR3aa: CASSLDFWRGQNTGELFF
abundance: NA; j_gene: TRBJ2-1; v_gene: TRBV6-2/TRBV6-3; CDR3aa: CASSRLGLAGKYNEQFF
abundance: NA; j_gene: TRBJ2-7; v_gene: TRBV16; CDR3aa: CASSQPGQGLYEQYF
abundance: NA; j_gene: TRBJ1-1; v_gene: TRBV19; CDR3aa: CASSISDTPLNTEAFF
abundance: NA; j_gene: TRBJ2-7; v_gene: TRBV28; CDR3aa: CASSLGALSSYEQYF
abundance: NA; j_gene: TRBJ1-2; v_gene: TRBV2; CDR3aa: CASNLIQGASYGYTF
abundance: NA; j_gene: TRBJ2-1; v_gene: TRBV4-2; CDR3aa: CASSQDLAGSRNEQFF
abundance: NA; j_gene: TRBJ2-7; v_gene: TRBV19; CDR3aa: CASSIGVGGLTQPYEQYF
abundance: NA; j_gene: TRBJ1-1; v_gene: TRBV3-1/TRBV3-2; CDR3aa: CASSQPLLAADTEAFF
abundance: NA; j_gene: TRBJ1-4; v_gene: TRBV7-8; CDR3aa: CASSLDIRSLRLFF
abundance: NA; j_gene: TRBJ2-7; v_gene: TRBV9; CDR3aa: CASSVGETRDFNEQYF
abundance: NA; j_gene: TRBJ2-1; v_gene: TRBV25-1; CDR3aa: CASSVGDYSGGSYNEQFF
abundance: NA; j_gene: TRBJ2-2; v_gene: TRBV19; CDR3aa: CASSPPHKNTGELFF
abundance: NA; j_gene: TRBJ2-7; v_gene: TRBV4-1; CDR3aa: CASSQDLGQGVTYEQYF